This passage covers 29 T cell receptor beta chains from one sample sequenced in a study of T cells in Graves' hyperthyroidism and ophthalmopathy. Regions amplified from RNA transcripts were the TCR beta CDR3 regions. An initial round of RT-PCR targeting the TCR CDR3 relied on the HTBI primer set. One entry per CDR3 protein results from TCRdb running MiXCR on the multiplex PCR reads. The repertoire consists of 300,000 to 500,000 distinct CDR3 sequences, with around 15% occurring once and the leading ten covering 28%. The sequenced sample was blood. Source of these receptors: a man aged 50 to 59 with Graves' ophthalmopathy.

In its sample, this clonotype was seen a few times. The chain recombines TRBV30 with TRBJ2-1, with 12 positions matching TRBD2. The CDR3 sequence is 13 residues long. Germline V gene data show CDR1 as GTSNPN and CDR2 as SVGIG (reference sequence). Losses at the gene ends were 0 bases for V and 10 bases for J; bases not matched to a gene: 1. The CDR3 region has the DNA TGTGCCTGGAGTGTCACTAGCGGGAGGGAGCAGTTCTTC. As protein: CAWSVTSGREQFF. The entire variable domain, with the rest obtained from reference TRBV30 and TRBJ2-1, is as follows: SQTIHQWPATLVQPVGSPLSLECTVEGTSNPNLYWYRQAAGRGLQLLFYSVGIGQISSEVPQNLSASRPQDRQFILSSKKLLLSDSGFYLCAWSVTSGREQFFGPGTRLTVL.

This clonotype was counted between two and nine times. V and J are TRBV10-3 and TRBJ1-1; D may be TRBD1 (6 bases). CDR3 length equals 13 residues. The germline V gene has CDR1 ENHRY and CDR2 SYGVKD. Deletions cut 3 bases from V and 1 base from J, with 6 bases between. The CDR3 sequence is CAISDRGNTEAFF. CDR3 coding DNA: TGTGCCATCAGTGACAGGGGGAACACTGAAGCTTTCTTT.

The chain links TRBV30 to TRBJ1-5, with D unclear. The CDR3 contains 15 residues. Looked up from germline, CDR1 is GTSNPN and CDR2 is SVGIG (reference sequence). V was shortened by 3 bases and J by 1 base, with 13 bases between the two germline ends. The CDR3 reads CAWSGTEHSNQPQHF. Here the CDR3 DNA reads TGTGCCTGGAGCGGTACAGAGCACAGCAATCAGCCCCAGCATTTT.

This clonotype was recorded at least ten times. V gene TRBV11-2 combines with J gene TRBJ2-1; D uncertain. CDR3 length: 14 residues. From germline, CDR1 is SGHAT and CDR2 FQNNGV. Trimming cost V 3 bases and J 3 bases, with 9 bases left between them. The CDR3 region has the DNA TGTGCCAGCAGCTTCGGTTACAACTACAATGAGCAGTTCTTC. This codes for CASSFGYNYNEQFF. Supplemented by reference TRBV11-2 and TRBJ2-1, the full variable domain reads EAGVAQSPRYKIIEKRQSVAFWCNPISGHATLYWYQQILGQGPKLLIQFQNNGVVDDSQLPKDRFSAERLKGVDSTLKIQPAKLEDSAVYLCASSFGYNYNEQFFGPGTRLTVL.

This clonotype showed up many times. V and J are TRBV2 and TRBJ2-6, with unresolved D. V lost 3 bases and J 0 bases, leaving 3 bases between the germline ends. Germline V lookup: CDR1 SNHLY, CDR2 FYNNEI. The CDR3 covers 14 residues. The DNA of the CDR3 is TGTGCCAGCAGTGACGGCTCTGGGGCCAACGTCCTGACTTTC. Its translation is CASSDGSGANVLTF.

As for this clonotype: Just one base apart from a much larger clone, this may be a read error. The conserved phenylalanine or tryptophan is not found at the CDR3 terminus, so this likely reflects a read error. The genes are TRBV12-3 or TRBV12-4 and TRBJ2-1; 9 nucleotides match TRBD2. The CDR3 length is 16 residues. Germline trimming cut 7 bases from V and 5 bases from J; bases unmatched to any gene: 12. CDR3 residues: CASTGTSSPRDNEQFS. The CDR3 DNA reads TGTGCCAGCACCGGGACTAGCTCACCAAGGGACAATGAGCAGTTCTCC.

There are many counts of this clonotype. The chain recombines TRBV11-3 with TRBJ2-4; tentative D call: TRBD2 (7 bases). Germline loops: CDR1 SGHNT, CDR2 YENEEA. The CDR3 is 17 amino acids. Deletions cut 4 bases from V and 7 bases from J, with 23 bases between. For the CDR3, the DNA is TGTGCCAGCAGCTCTAGAGGCGAGGGGGGGCGCGTTAACATTCAGTACTTC. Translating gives CASSSRGEGGRVNIQYF.

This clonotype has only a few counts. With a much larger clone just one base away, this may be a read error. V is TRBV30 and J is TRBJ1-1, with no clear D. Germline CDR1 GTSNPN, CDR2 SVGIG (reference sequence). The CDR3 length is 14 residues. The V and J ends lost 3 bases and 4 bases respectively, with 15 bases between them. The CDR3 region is CAWSFLLEGTEAFF. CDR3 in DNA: TGTGCCTGGAGCTTCCTATTGGAAGGCACTGAAGCTTTCTTT.

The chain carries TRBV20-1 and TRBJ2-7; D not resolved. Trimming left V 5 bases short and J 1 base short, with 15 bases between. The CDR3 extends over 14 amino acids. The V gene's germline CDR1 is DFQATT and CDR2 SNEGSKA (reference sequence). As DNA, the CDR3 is TGCAGTGCTCGAGGCGGCGTCGCATCCTACGAGCAGTACTTC. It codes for CSARGGVASYEQYF.

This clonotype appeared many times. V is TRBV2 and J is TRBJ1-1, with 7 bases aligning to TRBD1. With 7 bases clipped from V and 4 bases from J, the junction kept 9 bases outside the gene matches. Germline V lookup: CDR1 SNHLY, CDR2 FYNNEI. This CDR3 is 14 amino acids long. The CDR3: CASTSTGRSTEAFF. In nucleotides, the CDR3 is TGTGCCAGCACATCGACAGGGCGGAGCACTGAAGCTTTCTTT.

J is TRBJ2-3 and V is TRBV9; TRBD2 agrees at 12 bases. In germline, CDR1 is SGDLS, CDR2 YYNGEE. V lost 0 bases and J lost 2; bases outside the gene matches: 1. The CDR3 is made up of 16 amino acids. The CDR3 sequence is CASSVGLAGVTDTQYF. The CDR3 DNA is TGTGCCAGCAGCGTAGGACTAGCGGGAGTCACAGATACGCAGTATTTT.

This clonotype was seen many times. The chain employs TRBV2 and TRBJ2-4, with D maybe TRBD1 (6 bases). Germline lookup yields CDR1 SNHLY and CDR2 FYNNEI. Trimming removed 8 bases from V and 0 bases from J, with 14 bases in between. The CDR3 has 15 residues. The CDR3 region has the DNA TGTGCCAGCGACCAGGGGATGCTAGCCAAAAACATTCAGTACTTC. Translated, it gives CASDQGMLAKNIQYF. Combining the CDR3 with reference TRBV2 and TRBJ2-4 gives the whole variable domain EPEVTQTPSHQVTQMGQEVILRCVPISNHLYFYWYRQILGQKVEFLVSFYNNEISEKSEIFDDQFSVERPDGSNFTLKIRSTKLEDSAMYFCASDQGMLAKNIQYFGAGTRLSVL.

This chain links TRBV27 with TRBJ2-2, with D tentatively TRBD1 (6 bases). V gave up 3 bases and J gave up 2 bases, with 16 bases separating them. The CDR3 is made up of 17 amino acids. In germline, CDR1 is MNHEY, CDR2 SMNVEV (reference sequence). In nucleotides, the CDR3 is TGTGCCAGCAGTTTCCCAGGGGTTTTCGTCAACACCGGGGAGCTGTTTTTT. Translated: CASSFPGVFVNTGELFF.

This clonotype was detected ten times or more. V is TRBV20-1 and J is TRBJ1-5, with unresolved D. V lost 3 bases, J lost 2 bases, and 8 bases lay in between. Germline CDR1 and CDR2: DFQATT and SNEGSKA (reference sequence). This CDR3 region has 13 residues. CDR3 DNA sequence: TGCAGTGCTAGGGGTTTTGGCAATCAGCCCCAGCATTTT. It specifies CSARGFGNQPQHF.

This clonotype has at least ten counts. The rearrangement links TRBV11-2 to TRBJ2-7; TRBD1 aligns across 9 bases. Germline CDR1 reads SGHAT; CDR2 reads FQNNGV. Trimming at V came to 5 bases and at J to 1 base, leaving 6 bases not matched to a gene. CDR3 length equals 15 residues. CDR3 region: CASSRSTGGSYEQYF. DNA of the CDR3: TGTGCCAGCAGCCGATCGACAGGGGGTTCCTACGAGCAGTACTTC.

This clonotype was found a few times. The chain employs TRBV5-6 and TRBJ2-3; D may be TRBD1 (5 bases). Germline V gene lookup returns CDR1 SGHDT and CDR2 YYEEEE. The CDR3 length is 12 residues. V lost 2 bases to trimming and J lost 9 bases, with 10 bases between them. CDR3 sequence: CASSFWSGTQYF. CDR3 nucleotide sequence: TGTGCCAGCAGCTTCTGGTCAGGGACGCAGTATTTT.

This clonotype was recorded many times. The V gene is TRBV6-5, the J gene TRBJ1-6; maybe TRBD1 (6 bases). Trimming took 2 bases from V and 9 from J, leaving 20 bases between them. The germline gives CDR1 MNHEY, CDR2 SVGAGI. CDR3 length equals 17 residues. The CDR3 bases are TGTGCCAGCAGTTACCGGACAGCCATTAATCCAGGTTCACCCCTCCACTTT. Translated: CASSYRTAINPGSPLHF.

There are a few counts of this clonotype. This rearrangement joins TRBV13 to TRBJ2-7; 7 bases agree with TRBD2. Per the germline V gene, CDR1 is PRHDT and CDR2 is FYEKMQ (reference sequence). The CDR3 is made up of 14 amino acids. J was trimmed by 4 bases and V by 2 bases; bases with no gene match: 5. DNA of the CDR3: TGTGCCAGCAGCTTAATCCAGCGGGAATACGAGCAGTACTTC. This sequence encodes CASSLIQREYEQYF.

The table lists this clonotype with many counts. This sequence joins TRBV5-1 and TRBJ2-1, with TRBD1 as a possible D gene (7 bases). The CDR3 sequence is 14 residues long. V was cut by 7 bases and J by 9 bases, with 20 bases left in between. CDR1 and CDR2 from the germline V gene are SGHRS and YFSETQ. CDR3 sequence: CASDLGQGGGEQFF. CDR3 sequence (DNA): TGCGCCAGCGACCTCGGGCAGGGGGGAGGTGAGCAGTTCTTC.

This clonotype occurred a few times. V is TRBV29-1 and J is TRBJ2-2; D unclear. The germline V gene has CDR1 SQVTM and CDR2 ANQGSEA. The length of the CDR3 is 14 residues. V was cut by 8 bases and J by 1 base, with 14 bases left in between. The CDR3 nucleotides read TGCAGCACCGTACTACAGAAGAACACCGGGGAGCTGTTTTTT. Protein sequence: CSTVLQKNTGELFF.

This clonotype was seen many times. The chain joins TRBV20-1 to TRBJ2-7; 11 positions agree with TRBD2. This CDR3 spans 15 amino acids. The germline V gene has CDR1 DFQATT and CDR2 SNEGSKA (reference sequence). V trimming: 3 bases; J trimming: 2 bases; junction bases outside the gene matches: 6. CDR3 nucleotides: TGCAGTGCTAGGGTTAGCGGGAGGGTTACCTACGAGCAGTACTTC. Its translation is CSARVSGRVTYEQYF.

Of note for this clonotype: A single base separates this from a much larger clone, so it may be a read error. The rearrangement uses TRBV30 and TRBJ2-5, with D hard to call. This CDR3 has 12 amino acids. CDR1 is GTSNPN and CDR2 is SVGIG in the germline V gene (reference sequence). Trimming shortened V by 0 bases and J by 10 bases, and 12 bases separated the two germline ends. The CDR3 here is CAWSVLLSGQYF. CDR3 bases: TGTGCCTGGAGTGTTTTGCTTTCGGGCCAGTACTTC.

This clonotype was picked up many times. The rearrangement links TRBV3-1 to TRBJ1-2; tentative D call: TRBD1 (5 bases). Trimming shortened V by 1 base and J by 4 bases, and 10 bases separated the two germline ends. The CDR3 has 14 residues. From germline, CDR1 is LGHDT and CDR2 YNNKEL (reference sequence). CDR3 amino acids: CASSQGQGSYGYTF. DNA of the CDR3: TGTGCCAGCAGCCAAGGGCAGGGCAGCTATGGCTACACCTTC.

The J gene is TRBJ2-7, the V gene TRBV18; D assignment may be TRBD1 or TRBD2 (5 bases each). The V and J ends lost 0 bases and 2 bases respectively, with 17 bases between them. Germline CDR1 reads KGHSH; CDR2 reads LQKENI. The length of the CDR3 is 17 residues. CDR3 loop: CASSPPGVGVTAYEQYF. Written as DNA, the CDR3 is TGTGCCAGCTCACCACCCGGGGTAGGGGTTACTGCCTACGAGCAGTACTTC. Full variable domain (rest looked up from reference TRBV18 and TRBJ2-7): NAGVMQNPRHLVRRRGQEARLRCSPMKGHSHVYWYRQLPEEGLKFMVYLQKENIIDESGMPKERFSAEFPKEGPSILRIQQVVRGDSAAYFCASSPPGVGVTAYEQYFGPGTRLTVT.

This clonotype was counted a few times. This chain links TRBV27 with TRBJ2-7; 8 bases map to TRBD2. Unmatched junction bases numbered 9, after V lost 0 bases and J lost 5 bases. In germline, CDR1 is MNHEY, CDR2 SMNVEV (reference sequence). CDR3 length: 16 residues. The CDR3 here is CASSLSLVAGLDEQYF. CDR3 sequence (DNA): TGTGCCAGCAGTTTATCATTAGTAGCGGGACTCGACGAGCAGTACTTC.

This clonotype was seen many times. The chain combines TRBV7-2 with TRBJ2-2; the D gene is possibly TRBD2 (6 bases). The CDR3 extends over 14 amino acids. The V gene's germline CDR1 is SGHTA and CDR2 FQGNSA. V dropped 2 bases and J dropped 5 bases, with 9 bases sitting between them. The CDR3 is CASSLRAGTGELFF. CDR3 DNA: TGTGCCAGCAGCTTACGGGCGGGGACCGGGGAGCTGTTTTTT.

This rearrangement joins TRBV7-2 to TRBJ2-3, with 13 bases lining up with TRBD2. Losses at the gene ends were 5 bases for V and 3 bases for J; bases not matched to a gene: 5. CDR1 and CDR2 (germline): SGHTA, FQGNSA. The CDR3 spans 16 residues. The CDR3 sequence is CASSPGTSGKTDTQYF. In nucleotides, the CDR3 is TGTGCCAGCAGCCCAGGGACTAGCGGGAAGACAGATACGCAGTATTTT.

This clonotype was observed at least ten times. For the CDR3, the DNA is TGCGCCAGCAGCTTGGCGGGCGGGACCGCCTACGAGCAGTACTTC. Encoded protein: CASSLAGGTAYEQYF. The rearrangement links TRBV5-1 to TRBJ2-7; D possibly corresponds to TRBD2 (6 bases). CDR3 length: 15 residues. Germline V gene lookup returns CDR1 SGHRS and CDR2 YFSETQ. The V end was cut by 0 bases, the J end by 2 bases, with 12 bases between.

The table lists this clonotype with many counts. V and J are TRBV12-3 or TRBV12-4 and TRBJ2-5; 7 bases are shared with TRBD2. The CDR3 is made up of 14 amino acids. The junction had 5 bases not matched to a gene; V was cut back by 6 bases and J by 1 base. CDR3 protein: CASREGTTQETQYF. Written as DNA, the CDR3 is TGTGCCAGCAGAGAGGGGACTACCCAAGAGACCCAGTACTTC.